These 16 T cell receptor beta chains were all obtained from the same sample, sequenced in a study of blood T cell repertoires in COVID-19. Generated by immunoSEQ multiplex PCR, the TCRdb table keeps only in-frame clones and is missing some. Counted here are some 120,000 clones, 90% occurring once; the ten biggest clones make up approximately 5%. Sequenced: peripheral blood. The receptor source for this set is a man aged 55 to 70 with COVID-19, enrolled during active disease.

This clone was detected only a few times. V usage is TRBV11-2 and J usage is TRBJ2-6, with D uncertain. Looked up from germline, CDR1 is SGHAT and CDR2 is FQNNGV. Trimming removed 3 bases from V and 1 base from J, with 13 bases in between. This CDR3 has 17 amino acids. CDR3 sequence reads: CASSFVGSASGANVLTF. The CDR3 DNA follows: TGTGCCAGCAGCTTCGTTGGTTCTGCGTCTGGGGCCAACGTCCTGACTTTC.

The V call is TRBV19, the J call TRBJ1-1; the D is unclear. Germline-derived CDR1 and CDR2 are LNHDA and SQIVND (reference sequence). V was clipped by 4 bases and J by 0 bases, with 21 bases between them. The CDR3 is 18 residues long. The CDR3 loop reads CASSTSGKGRVLNTEAFF. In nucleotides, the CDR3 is TGTGCCAGTAGTACCTCAGGCAAAGGCCGAGTATTGAACACTGAAGCTTTCTTT.

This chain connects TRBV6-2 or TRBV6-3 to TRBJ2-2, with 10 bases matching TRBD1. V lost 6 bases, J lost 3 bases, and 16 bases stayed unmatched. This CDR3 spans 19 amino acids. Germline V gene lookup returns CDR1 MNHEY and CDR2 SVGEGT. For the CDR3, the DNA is TGTGCCAGCAGCCCCTACCGAGCCGGACAGGGGGTGTACACCGGGGAGCTGTTTTTT. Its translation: CASSPYRAGQGVYTGELFF.

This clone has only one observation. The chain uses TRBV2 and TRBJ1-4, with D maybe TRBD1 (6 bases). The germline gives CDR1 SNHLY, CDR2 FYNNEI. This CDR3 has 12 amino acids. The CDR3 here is CIYRVGNEKLFF. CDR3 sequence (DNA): TGTATATACAGGGTCGGTAATGAAAAACTGTTTTTT.

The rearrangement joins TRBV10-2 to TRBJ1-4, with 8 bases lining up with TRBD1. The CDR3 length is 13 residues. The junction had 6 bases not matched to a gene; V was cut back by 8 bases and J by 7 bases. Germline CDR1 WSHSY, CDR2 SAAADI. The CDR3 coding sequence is TGCGCCAGCCGGGACAGGACGGGTGAAAAACTGTTTTTT. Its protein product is CASRDRTGEKLFF.

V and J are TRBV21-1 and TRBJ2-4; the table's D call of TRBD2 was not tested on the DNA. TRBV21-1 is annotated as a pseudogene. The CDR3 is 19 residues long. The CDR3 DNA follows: TGTGCCAGCAGCAAAGCCGCGGGATTGACGAGAAGAGCCAAAAACATTCAGTACTTC. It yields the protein CASSKAAGLTRRAKNIQYF.

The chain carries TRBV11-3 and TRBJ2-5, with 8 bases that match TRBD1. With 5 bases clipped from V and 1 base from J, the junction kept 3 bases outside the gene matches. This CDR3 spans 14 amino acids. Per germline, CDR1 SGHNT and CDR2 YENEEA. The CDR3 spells CASSPGQGQETQYF. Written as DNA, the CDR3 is TGTGCCAGCAGCCCCGGACAGGGCCAAGAGACCCAGTACTTC.

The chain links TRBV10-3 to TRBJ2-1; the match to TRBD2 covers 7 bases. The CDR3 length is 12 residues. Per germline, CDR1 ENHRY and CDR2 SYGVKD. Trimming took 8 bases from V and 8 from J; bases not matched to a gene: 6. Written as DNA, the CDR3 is TGTGCCATCGGACTAGACTCCTATGAGCAGTTCTTC. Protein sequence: CAIGLDSYEQFF.

The CDR3 nucleotides are TGTGCCAGCTACCCACAGGGTAGGAACACTGAAGCTTTCTTT. Translated, it gives CASYPQGRNTEAFF. The chain links TRBV18 to TRBJ1-1, with D maybe TRBD1 (6 bases). CDR3 length equals 14 residues. Per the germline V gene, CDR1 is KGHSH and CDR2 is LQKENI. V lost 7 bases to trimming and J lost 1 base, with 13 bases between them. Drawing the rest from reference TRBV18 and TRBJ1-1, the complete variable domain is NAGVMQNPRHLVRRRGQEARLRCSPMKGHSHVYWYRQLPEEGLKFMVYLQKENIIDESGMPKERFSAEFPKEGPSILRIQQVVRGDSAAYFCASYPQGRNTEAFFGQGTRLTVV.

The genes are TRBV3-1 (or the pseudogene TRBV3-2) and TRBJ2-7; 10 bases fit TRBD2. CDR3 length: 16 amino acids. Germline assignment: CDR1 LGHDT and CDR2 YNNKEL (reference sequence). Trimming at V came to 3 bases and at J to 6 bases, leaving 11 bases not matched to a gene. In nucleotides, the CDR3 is TGTGCCAGCAGCCAGCTCCATAGCGGGAGGAGCGGCGAGCAGTACTTC. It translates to CASSQLHSGRSGEQYF.

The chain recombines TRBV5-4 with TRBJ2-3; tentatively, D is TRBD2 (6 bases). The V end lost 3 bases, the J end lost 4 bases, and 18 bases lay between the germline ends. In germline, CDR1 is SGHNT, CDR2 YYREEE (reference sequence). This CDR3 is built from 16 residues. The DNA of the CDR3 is TGTGCCAGCAGCTCTCGAGGAGGGTTTATAGCAGATACGCAGTATTTT. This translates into CASSSRGGFIADTQYF.

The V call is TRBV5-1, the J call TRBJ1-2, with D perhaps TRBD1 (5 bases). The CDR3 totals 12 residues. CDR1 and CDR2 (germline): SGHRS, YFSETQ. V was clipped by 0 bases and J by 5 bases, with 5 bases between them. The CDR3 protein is CASSLEGYGYTF. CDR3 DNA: TGCGCCAGCAGCTTGGAGGGGTATGGCTACACCTTC.

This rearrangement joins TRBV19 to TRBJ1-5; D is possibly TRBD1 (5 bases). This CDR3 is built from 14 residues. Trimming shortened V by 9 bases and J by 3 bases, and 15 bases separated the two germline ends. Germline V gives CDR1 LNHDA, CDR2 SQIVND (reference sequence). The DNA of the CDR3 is TGTGCCAGCAAAATTACAGGAGACAATCAGCCCCAGCATTTT. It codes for CASKITGDNQPQHF.

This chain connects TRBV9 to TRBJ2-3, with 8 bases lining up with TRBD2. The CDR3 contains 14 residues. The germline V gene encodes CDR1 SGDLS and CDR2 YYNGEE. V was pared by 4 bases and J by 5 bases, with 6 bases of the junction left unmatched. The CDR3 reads CASSPLAGIDTQYF. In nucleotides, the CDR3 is TGTGCCAGCAGCCCTTTAGCGGGAATAGATACGCAGTATTTT.

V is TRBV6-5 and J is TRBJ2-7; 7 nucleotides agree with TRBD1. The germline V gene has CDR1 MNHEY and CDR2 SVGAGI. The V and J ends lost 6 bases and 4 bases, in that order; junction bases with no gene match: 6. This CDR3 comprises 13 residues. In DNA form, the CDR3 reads TGTGCCAGCAGCCGGGACAGAAAATACGAGCAGTACTTC. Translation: CASSRDRKYEQYF.

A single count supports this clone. DNA of the CDR3: TGTGCCAGCAGTTCGGGACAGATCAGCACTGAAGCTTTCTTT. The encoded protein is CASSSGQISTEAFF. This rearrangement joins TRBV28 to TRBJ1-1; 7 bases are a match to TRBD1. The CDR3 totals 14 residues. Germline loops: CDR1 MDHEN, CDR2 SYDVKM. V lost 4 bases and J lost 4; bases outside the gene matches: 6.